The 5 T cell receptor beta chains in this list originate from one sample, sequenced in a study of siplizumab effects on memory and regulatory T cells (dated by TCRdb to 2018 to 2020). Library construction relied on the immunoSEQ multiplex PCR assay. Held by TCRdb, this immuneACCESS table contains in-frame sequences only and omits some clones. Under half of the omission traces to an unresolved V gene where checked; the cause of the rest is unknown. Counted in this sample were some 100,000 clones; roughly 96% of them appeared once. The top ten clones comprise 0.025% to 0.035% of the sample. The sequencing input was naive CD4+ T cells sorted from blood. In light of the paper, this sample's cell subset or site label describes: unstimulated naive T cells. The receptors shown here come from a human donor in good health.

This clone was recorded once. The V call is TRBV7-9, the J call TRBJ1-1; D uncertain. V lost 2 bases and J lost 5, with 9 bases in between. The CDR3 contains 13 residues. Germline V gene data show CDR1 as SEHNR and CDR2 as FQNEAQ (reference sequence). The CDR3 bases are TGTGCCAGCAGCTTAAATGTCGGGACTGAAGCTTTCTTT. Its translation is CASSLNVGTEAFF.

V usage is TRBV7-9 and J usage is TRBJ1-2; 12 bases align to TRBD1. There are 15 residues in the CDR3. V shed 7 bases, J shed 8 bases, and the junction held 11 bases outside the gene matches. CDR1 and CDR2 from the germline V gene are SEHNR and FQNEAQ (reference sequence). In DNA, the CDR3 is TGTGCCAGCATCAAACCGGGACAGGGGGCTTGGGGCTACACCTTC. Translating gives CASIKPGQGAWGYTF.

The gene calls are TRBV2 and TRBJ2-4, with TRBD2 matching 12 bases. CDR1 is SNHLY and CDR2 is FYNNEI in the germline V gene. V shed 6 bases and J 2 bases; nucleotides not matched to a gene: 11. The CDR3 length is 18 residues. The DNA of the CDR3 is TGTGCCAGCAGAGTACGACTAGCGGGGGACCCTACCAAAAACATTCAGTACTTC. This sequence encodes CASRVRLAGDPTKNIQYF.

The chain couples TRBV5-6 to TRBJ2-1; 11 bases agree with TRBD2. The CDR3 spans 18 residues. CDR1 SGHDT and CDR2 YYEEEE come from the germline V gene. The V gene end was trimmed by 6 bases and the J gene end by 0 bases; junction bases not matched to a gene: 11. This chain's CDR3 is CASMRLRLAGSSYNEQFF. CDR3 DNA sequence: TGTGCCAGCATGCGCTTAAGACTAGCGGGGAGCTCCTACAATGAGCAGTTCTTC.

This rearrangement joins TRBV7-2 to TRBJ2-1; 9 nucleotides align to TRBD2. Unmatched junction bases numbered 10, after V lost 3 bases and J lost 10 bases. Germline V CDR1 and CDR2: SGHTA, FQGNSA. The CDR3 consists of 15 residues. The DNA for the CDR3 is TGTGCCAGCAGCTTCATGGCGGGGGGGCCAGGGGAGCAGTTCTTC. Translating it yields CASSFMAGGPGEQFF.